This T cell receptor (beta chain) appears in the sequencing data of a study of cytomegalovirus exposure and HLA in healthy donors. Study at large: Counted in an early data release were roughly 81 million unique TCRs from HLA-typed donors.

The germline V and J ends were trimmed by 4 bases and 11 bases, with 20 bases remaining between them. The CDR3 consists of 14 residues. The germline V gene has CDR1 MDHEN and CDR2 SYDVKM. On this clone itself: Its antigen remains unidentified.

Overall study findings and caveats: Three chains tied to CMV proved CMV antigen-specific in vitro. Later analysis associated a missense DCLRE1C variant with TCR beta V- and J-gene trimming.

Primers included in the PCR were 60 Vbeta and 13 Jbeta primers. This table comes from immunoSEQ multiplex PCR, and its TCRdb copy is limited to in-frame clones, with some not included. The sample yields around 170,000 clones, 65% to 85% seen once. Sequencing used PBMCs. The V and J genes are TRBV28 and TRBJ1-2; D unresolved. The TCR originated in a woman aged 40 to 50 in good health and CMV-seropositive. As DNA, the CDR3 is TGTGCCAGCAGTTCCCCGGGGAGGGAGGACTCATACACCTTC. Protein sequence: CASSSPGREDSYTF.